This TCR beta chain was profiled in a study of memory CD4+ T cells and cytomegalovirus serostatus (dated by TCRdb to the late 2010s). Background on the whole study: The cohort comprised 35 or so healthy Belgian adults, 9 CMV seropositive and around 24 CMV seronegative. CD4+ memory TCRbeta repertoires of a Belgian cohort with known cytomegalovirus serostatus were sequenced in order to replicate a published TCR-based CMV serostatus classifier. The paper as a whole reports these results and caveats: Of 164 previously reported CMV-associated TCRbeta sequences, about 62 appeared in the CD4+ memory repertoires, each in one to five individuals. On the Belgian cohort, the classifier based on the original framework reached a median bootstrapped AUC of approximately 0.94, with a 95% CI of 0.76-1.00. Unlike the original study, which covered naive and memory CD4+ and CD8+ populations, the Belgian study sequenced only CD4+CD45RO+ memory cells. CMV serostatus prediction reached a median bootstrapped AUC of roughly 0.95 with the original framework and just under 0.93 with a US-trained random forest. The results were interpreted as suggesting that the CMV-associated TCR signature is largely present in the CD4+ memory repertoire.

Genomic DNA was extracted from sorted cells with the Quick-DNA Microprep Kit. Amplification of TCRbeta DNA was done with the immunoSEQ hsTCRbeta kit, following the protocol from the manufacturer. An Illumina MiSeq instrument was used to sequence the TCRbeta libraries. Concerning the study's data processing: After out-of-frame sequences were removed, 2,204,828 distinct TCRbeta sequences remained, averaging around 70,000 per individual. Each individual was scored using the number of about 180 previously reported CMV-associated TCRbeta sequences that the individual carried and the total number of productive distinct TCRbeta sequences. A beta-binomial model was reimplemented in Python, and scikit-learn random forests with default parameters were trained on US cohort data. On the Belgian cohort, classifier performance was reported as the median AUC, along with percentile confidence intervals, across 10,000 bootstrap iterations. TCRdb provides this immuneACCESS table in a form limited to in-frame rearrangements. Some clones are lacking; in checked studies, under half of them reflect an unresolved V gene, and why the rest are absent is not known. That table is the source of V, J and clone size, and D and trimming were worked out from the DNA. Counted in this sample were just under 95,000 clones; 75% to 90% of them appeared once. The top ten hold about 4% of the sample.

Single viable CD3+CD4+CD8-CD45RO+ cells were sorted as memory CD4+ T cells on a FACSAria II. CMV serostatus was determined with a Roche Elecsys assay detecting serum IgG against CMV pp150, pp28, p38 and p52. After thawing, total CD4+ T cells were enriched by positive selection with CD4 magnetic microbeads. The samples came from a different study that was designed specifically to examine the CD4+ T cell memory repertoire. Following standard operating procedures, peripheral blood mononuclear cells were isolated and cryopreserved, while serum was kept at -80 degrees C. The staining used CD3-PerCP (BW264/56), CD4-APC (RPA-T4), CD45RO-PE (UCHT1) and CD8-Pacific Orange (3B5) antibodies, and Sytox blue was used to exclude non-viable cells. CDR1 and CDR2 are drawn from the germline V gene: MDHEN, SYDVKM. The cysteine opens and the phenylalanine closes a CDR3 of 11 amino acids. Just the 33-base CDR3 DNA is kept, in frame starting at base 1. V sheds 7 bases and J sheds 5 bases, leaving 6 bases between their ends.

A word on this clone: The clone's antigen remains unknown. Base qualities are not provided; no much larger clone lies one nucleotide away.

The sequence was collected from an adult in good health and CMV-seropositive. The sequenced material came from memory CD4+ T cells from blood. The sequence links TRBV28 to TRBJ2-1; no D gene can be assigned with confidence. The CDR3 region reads CASIQNNEQFF. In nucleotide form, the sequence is TGTGCCAGCATTCAGAACAATGAGCAGTTCTTC.